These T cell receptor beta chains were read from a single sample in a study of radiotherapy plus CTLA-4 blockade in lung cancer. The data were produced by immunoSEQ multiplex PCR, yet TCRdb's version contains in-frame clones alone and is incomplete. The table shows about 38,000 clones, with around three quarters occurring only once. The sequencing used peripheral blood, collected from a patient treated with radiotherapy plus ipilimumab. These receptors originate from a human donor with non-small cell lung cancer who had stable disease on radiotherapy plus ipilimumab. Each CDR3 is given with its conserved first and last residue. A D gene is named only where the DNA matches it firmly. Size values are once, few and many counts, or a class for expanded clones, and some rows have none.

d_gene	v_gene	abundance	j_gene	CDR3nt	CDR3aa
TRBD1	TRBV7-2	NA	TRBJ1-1	TGTGCCAGCAGCTCCAGACAGGGGAGCATGAACACTGAAGCTTTCTTT	CASSSRQGSMNTEAFF
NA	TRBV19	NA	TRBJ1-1	TGTGCCAGTAGTAGGAGTCTCCACACTGAAGCTTTCTTT	CASSRSLHTEAFF
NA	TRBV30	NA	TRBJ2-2	TGTGCCTGGAGTCAATCCAGGGAAGAGCTGTTTTTT	CAWSQSREELFF
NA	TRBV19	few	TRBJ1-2	TGTGCCAGTAAGAACCGCGGGTATGGCTACACCTTC	CASKNRGYGYTF
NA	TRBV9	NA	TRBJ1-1	TGTGCCAGCAGCGTAGAGCTAGGGAGGGACACTGAAGCTTTCTTT	CASSVELGRDTEAFF
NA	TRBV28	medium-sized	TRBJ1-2	TGTGCCAGCAGTTCCCCAGGGAGAAACTATGGCTACACCTTC	CASSSPGRNYGYTF
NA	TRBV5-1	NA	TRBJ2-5	TGCGCCAGCCGTGAGAGGTTTATGGAGACCCAGTACTTC	CASRERFMETQYF
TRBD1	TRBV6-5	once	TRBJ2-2	TGTGCCAGCAGTTCCCGGACAGGGGGCACCGGGGAGCTGTTTTTT	CASSSRTGGTGELFF
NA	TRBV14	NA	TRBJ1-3	TGTGCCAGCAGCCTCGTGATGGAGGGGCGCTCTGGAAACACCATATATTTT	CASSLVMEGRSGNTIYF
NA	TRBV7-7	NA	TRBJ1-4	TGTGCCAGCGGGGAGAGGGGTGGCGAAAAACTGTTTTTT	CASGERGGEKLFF
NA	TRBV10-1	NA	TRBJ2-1	TGCGCCAGCAGTGAGTCGTGGGGTAAACGGAGCAATGAGCAGTTCTTC	CASSESWGKRSNEQFF
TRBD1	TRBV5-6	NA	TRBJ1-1	TGTGCCAGCAGTCCCGGGACAGCTCTCGGAGCTTTCTTT	CASSPGTALGAFF
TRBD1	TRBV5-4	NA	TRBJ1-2	TGTGCCAGCAGCTGGGGACAGGGTGATCTGGGCTACACCTTC	CASSWGQGDLGYTF
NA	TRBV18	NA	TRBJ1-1	TGTGCCAGCTCACCTAGTATTTCTTCTGAAGCTTTCTTT	CASSPSISSEAFF
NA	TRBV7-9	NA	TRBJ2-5	TGTGCCAGCAGCTTAGACTGGGCCCAAGAGACCCAGTACTTC	CASSLDWAQETQYF
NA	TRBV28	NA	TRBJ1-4	TGTGCCAGCAGGCTCGGGGGTGCAACTAATGAAAAACTGTTTTTT	CASRLGGATNEKLFF
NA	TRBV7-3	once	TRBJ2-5	TGTGCCAGCAGCTTAAATGGGGGTAGCGAGACCCAGTACTTC	CASSLNGGSETQYF
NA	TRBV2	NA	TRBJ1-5	TGTGCCAGCAACGAGGCAGATAGCAATCAGCCCCAGCATTTT	CASNEADSNQPQHF
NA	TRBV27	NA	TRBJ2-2	TGTGCCAGCAGTTTTATGGGCTCATCGAACACCGGGGAGCTGTTTTTT	CASSFMGSSNTGELFF
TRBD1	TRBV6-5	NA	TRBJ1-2	TGTGCCAGCACCATGGACAGGGCTAACTATGGCTACACCTTC	CASTMDRANYGYTF
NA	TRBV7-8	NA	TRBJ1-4	TGTGCCAGCAGCTTAGCAGGGATTGATGAAAAACTGTTTTTT	CASSLAGIDEKLFF
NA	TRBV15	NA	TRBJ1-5	TGTGCCACCACCGGGGCGGCTGCCGATAGCAATCAGCCCCAGCATTTT	CATTGAAADSNQPQHF
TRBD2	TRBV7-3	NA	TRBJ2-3	TGTGCCAGCAGCTTTCCCCGGCGGGGGGGCTTCGCAGATACGCAGTATTTT	CASSFPRRGGFADTQYF
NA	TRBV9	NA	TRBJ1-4	TGTGCCAGCAGCGTCGAAGACGGCCGCTGGGTAGTGAAAGAAAAACTGTTTTTT	CASSVEDGRWVVKEKLFF
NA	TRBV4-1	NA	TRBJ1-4	TGCGCCAGCAGCCAAGAGCCCTCAGCTAATGAAAAACTGTTTTTT	CASSQEPSANEKLFF
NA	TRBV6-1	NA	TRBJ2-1	TGTGCCAGCAGTGAATGGGGGAAAGGGCAGTTCTTC	CASSEWGKGQFF
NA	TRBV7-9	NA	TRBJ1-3	TGTGCCAGCAGCTTAACGGCAGGGGCCGGAAACACCATATATTTT	CASSLTAGAGNTIYF
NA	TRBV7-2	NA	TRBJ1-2	TGTGCCAGCAGCTTAGAGGGAGGGTTGAGTGGCTACACCTTC	CASSLEGGLSGYTF
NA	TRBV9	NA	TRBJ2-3	TGTGCCAGCAGCCCCCAGTCGAGGGGTACGCAGTATTTT	CASSPQSRGTQYF